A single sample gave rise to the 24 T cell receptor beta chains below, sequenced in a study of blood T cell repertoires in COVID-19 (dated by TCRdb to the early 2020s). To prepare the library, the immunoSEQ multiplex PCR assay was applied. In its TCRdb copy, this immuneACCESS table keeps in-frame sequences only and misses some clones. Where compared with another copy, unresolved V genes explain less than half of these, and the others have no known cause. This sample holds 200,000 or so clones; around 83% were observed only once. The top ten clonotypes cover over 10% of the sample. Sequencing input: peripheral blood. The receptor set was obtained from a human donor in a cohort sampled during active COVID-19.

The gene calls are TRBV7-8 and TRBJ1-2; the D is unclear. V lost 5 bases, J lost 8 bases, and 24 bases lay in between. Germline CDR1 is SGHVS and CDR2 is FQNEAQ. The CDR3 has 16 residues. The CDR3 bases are TGTGCCAGCAGCCGTGCCTCTGACGGGAGGCTAGGCGGCTACACCTTC. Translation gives CASSRASDGRLGGYTF.

The CDR3 DNA reads as TGCGCCAGCAGCTTGGCCCGCCTAACGTTCAATGAGCAGTTCTTC. It specifies CASSLARLTFNEQFF. This chain links TRBV5-1 with TRBJ2-1; D is ambiguous. Trimming cost V 0 bases and J 6 bases, with 13 bases left between them. This CDR3 is built from 15 residues. CDR1 is SGHRS and CDR2 is YFSETQ in the germline V gene.

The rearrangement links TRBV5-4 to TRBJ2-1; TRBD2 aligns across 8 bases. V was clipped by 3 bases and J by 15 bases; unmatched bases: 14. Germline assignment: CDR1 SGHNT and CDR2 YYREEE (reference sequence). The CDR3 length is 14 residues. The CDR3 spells CASSSPGTRNRPFF. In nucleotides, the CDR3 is TGTGCCAGCAGCTCCCCCGGGACTAGGAATCGGCCGTTCTTC.

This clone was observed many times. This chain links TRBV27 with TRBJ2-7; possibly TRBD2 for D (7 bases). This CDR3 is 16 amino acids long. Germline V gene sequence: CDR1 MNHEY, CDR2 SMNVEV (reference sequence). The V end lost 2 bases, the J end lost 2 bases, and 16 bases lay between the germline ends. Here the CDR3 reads CASSLNRDYTPYEQYF. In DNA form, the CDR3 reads TGTGCCAGCAGTTTAAACAGGGACTACACACCCTACGAGCAGTACTTC.

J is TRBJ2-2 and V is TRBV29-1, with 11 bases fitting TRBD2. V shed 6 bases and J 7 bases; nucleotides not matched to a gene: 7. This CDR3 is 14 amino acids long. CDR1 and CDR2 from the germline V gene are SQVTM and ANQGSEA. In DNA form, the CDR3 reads TGCAGCGTCAAGACTAGCGGGACGCACGGGGAGCTGTTTTTT. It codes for CSVKTSGTHGELFF.

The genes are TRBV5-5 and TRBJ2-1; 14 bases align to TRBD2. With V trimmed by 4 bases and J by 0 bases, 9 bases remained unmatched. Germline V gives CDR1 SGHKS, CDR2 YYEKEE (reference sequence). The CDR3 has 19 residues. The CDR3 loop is CASSDGLAGGLSSYNEQFF. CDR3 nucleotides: TGTGCCAGCAGCGACGGACTAGCGGGAGGACTGAGCTCCTACAATGAGCAGTTCTTC.

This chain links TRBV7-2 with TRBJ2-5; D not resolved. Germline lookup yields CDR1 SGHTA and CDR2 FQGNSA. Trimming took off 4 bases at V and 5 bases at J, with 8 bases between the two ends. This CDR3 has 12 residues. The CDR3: CASSSTRETQYF. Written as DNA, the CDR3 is TGTGCCAGCAGCTCCACGCGGGAGACCCAGTACTTC. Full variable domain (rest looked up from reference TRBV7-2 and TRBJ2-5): GAGVSQSPSNKVTEKGKDVELRCDPISGHTALYWYRQSLGQGLEFLIYFQGNSAPDKSGLPSDRFSAERTGGSVSTLTIQRTQQEDSAVYLCASSSTRETQYFGPGTRLLVL.

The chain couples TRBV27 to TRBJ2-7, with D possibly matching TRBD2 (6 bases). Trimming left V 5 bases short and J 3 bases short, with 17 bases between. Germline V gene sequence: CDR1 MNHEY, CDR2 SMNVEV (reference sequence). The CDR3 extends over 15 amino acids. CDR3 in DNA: TGTGCCAGCAGTCACAAAGCGGGCTCTAACTACGAGCAGTACTTC. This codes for CASSHKAGSNYEQYF.

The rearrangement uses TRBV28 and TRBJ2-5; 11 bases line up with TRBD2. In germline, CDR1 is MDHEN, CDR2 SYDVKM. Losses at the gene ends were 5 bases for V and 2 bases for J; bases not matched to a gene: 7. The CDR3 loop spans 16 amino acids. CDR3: CASSPPTSGAQETQYF. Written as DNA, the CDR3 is TGTGCCAGCAGTCCACCGACTAGCGGGGCACAAGAGACCCAGTACTTC.

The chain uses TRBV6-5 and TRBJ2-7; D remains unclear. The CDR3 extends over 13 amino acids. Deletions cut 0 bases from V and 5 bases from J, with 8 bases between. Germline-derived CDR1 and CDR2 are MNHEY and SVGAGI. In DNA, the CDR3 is TGTGCCAGCAGTTACTCTATAGCTCACGAGCAGTACTTC. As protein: CASSYSIAHEQYF.

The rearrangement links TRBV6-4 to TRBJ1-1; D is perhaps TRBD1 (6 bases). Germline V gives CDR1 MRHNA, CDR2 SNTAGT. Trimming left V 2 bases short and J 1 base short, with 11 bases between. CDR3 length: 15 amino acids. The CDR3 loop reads CASSDGGASNTEAFF. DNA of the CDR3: TGTGCCAGCAGTGACGGGGGGGCCTCGAACACTGAAGCTTTCTTT.

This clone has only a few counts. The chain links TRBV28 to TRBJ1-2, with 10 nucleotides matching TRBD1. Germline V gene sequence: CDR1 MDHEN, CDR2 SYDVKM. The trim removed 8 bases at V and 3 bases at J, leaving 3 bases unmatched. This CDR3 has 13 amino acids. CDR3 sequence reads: CASRDRGHYGYTF. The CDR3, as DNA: TGTGCCAGCCGGGACAGGGGACACTATGGCTACACCTTC.

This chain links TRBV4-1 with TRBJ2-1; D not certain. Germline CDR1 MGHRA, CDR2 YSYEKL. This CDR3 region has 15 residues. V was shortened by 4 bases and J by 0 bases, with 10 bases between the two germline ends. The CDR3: CASSPPVSSYNEQFF. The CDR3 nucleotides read TGCGCCAGCAGCCCTCCGGTAAGCTCCTACAATGAGCAGTTCTTC.

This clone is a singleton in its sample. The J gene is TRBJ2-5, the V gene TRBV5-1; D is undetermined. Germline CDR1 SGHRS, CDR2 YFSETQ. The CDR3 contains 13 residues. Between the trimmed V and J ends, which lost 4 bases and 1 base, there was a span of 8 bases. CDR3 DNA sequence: TGCGCCAGCAGCCAAAAATCCCAAGAGACCCAGTACTTC. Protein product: CASSQKSQETQYF.

CDR3 sequence: CASSFVPRDEQYF. CDR3 bases: TGTGCCAGCAGTTTCGTTCCTCGGGACGAGCAGTACTTC. The gene calls are TRBV12-3 or TRBV12-4 and TRBJ2-7; no reliable D call. Trimming shortened V by 3 bases and J by 5 bases, and 11 bases separated the two germline ends. This CDR3 has 13 amino acids.

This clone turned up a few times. CDR3 nucleotide sequence: TGTGCCAGTAGTATGCAAGGGGCCCATGAGCAGTTCTTC. Its protein is CASSMQGAHEQFF. This chain links TRBV19 with TRBJ2-1; TRBD1 might be the D (5 bases). The length of the CDR3 is 13 residues. V was trimmed by 3 bases and J by 8 bases, leaving 11 bases between them. Per the germline V gene, CDR1 is LNHDA and CDR2 is SQIVND (reference sequence).

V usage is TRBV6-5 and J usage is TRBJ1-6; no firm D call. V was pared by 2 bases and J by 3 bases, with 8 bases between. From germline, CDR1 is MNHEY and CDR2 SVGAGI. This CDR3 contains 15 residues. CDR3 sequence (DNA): TGTGCCAGCAGTTACGCAGGCAACTATAATTCACCCCTCCACTTT. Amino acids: CASSYAGNYNSPLHF.

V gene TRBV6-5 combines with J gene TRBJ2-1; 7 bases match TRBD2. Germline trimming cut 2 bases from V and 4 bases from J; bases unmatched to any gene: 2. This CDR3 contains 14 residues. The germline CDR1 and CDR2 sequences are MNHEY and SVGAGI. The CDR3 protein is CASSYRTSYNEQFF. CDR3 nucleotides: TGTGCCAGCAGTTACAGGACTAGTTACAATGAGCAGTTCTTC.

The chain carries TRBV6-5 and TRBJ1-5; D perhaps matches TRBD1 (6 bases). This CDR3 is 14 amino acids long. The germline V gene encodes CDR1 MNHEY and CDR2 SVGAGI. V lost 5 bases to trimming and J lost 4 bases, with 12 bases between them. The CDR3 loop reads CASSRPGQNQPQHF. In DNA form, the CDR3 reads TGTGCCAGCAGTCGGCCGGGACAAAATCAGCCCCAGCATTTT.

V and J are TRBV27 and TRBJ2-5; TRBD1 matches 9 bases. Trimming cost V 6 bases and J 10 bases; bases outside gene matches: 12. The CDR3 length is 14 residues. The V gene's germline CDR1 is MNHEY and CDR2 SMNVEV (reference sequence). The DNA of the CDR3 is TGTGCCAGCAGACGACGCGGACAGGGGACAATCCAGTACTTC. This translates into CASRRRGQGTIQYF.

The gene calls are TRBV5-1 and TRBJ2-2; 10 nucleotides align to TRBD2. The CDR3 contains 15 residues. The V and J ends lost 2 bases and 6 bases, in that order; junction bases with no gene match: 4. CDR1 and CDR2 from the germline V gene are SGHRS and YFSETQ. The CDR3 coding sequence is TGCGCCAGCAGCTTAGGGACTAGCGTGGCCGGGGAGCTGTTTTTT. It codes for CASSLGTSVAGELFF.

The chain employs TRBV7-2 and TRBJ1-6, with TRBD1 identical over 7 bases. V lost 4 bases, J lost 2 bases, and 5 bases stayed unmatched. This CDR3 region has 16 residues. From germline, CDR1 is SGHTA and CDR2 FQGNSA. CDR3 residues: CASSYPGTAYNSPLHF. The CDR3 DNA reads TGTGCCAGCAGCTACCCCGGGACAGCCTATAATTCACCCCTCCACTTT.

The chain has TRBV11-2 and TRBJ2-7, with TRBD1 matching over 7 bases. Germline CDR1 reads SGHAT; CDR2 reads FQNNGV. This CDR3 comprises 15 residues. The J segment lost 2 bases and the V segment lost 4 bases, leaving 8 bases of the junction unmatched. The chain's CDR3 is CASSSPGQATYEQYF. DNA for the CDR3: TGTGCCAGCAGCTCCCCCGGACAGGCAACCTACGAGCAGTACTTC. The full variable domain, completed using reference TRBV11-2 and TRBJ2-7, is EAGVAQSPRYKIIEKRQSVAFWCNPISGHATLYWYQQILGQGPKLLIQFQNNGVVDDSQLPKDRFSAERLKGVDSTLKIQPAKLEDSAVYLCASSSPGQATYEQYFGPGTRLTVT.

The CDR3 nucleotides are TGTGCCAGCAGTTACGAAGGCAGGGGGCCGAACACTGAAGCTTTCTTT. The encoded protein is CASSYEGRGPNTEAFF. V gene TRBV6-5 combines with J gene TRBJ1-1; 8 nucleotides line up with TRBD1. V gave up 2 bases and J gave up 1 base; unmatched junction bases: 6. CDR1 and CDR2 from the germline V gene are MNHEY and SVGAGI. This CDR3 is 16 amino acids long.